The rows below give T cell receptor beta chains drawn from one sample of a study of cytomegalovirus exposure and HLA in healthy donors. Here immunoSEQ multiplex PCR was the method, and the copy in TCRdb shows in-frame clones only, minus some. The sample lists tens of thousands of clones; around 75% were seen once. The sequenced sample was PBMCs. These receptors all stem from a middle-aged woman in good health and CMV-seronegative. Each CDR3 is given with its conserved first and last residue. The D gene is left open where the match is weak. Expanded clones get a size class; other rows say once, few or many, or leave the size out.

abundance: .
v_gene: TRBV6-4
j_gene: TRBJ2-1
d_gene: .
CDR3nt: TGTGCCAGCAGTGACTCGGGGGGAGTGAATGAGCAGTTCTTC
CDR3aa: CASSDSGGVNEQFF

abundance: .
v_gene: TRBV29-1
j_gene: TRBJ2-3
d_gene: .
CDR3nt: TGCAGCGTTGAAGCTGAAGGGGCCGCGCAGTATTTT
CDR3aa: CSVEAEGAAQYF

abundance: .
v_gene: TRBV11-2
j_gene: TRBJ2-1
d_gene: TRBD2
CDR3nt: TGTGCCAGCAGCTCCGATGGACTAGCGGGAGATGAGCAGTTCTTC
CDR3aa: CASSSDGLAGDEQFF

abundance: few
v_gene: TRBV10-3
j_gene: TRBJ1-4
d_gene: .
CDR3nt: TGTGCCATCAGTGAGGGGCCTCTCAATGAAAAACTGTTTTTT
CDR3aa: CAISEGPLNEKLFF

abundance: .
v_gene: TRBV5-6
j_gene: TRBJ2-1
d_gene: .
CDR3nt: TGTGCCAGCAGCCTCTACCGGGGTGGGGACAACTCCTACAATGAGCAGTTCTTC
CDR3aa: CASSLYRGGDNSYNEQFF

abundance: .
v_gene: TRBV6-6
j_gene: TRBJ2-7
d_gene: .
CDR3nt: TGTGCCAGCAGTCAACAGGCGTTCTCCTACGAGCAGTACTTC
CDR3aa: CASSQQAFSYEQYF

abundance: .
v_gene: TRBV5-1
j_gene: TRBJ1-2
d_gene: TRBD1
CDR3nt: TGCGCCAGCAGCTTGGACGGGACAGGCACGGGCTACACCTTC
CDR3aa: CASSLDGTGTGYTF

abundance: few
v_gene: TRBV7-2
j_gene: TRBJ2-2
d_gene: .
CDR3nt: TGTGCCAGCAGCTGGACAGCATCCGGGGAGCTGTTTTTT
CDR3aa: CASSWTASGELFF

abundance: .
v_gene: TRBV19
j_gene: TRBJ1-5
d_gene: .
CDR3nt: TGTGCCAGTAACAGGGATGGATTTAGCAATCAGCCCCAGCATTTT
CDR3aa: CASNRDGFSNQPQHF

abundance: .
v_gene: TRBV19
j_gene: TRBJ1-2
d_gene: .
CDR3nt: TGTGCCAGTAGTGAGCAGGGTCTCTATGGCTACACCTTC
CDR3aa: CASSEQGLYGYTF

abundance: .
v_gene: TRBV7-9
j_gene: TRBJ1-1
d_gene: TRBD1
CDR3nt: TGTGCCAGCAGCTTAGAGACAGGGGGTACTTTCTTT
CDR3aa: CASSLETGGTFF

abundance: .
v_gene: TRBV6-1
j_gene: TRBJ2-4
d_gene: .
CDR3nt: TGTGCCAGCAGTGGGGAGCGGCTAGCCAAAAACATTCAGTACTTC
CDR3aa: CASSGERLAKNIQYF

abundance: .
v_gene: TRBV2
j_gene: TRBJ2-7
d_gene: TRBD1
CDR3nt: TGTGCCAGCAGTGACACGAACAGGGGATCCTACGAGCAGTACTTC
CDR3aa: CASSDTNRGSYEQYF

abundance: .
v_gene: TRBV6-5
j_gene: TRBJ1-2
d_gene: .
CDR3nt: TGTGCCACCAAACAGGGAGCTAACTATGGCTACACCTTC
CDR3aa: CATKQGANYGYTF